Listed below are T cell receptor beta chains from one sample, sequenced in a study of shared clonotypes between healthy human individuals. Clones were read by immunoSEQ multiplex PCR, and TCRdb kept only the in-frame ones, dropping some. This table has approximately 530,000 clones, approximately 94% appearing once. Sequences were obtained from naive CD4+ T cells sorted from blood. Receptors were obtained from a woman in her 30s in good health. Each CDR3 is given with its conserved first and last residue. The D gene is left open where the match is weak.

CDR3aa: CASSSPGEYNQPQHF; v_gene: TRBV28; j_gene: TRBJ1-5; d_gene: -
CDR3aa: CASVRDRGGNQPQHF; v_gene: TRBV2; j_gene: TRBJ1-5; d_gene: TRBD1
CDR3aa: CASSYSGSSHEQYF; v_gene: TRBV28; j_gene: TRBJ2-7; d_gene: -
CDR3aa: CASSLGTSGSYEQYF; v_gene: TRBV28; j_gene: TRBJ2-7; d_gene: TRBD2
CDR3aa: CASSLSSQETQYF; v_gene: TRBV28; j_gene: TRBJ2-5; d_gene: -
CDR3aa: CASSLGNQGAGYEQYF; v_gene: TRBV7-7; j_gene: TRBJ2-7; d_gene: TRBD1
CDR3aa: CASSSGAGGTGELFF; v_gene: TRBV7-9; j_gene: TRBJ2-2; d_gene: TRBD1
CDR3aa: CASSIWTSSGELFF; v_gene: TRBV19; j_gene: TRBJ2-2; d_gene: TRBD2
CDR3aa: CASLQGWEETQYF; v_gene: TRBV25-1; j_gene: TRBJ2-5; d_gene: -
CDR3aa: CASSPLQSSGTNYEQYF; v_gene: TRBV18; j_gene: TRBJ2-7; d_gene: TRBD2
CDR3aa: CASSIYYTATNEKLFF; v_gene: TRBV19; j_gene: TRBJ1-4; d_gene: -
CDR3aa: CASSLWGEGASEQFF; v_gene: TRBV5-1; j_gene: TRBJ2-1; d_gene: -
CDR3aa: CASSYGGNNEQFF; v_gene: TRBV5-1; j_gene: TRBJ2-1; d_gene: -
CDR3aa: CASRDYRNYGYTF; v_gene: TRBV13; j_gene: TRBJ1-2; d_gene: -
CDR3aa: CASSLISGYEQYF; v_gene: TRBV27; j_gene: TRBJ2-7; d_gene: -
CDR3aa: CASSPLVAAPYEQYF; v_gene: TRBV19; j_gene: TRBJ2-7; d_gene: -
CDR3aa: CASQNGPGGTEAFF; v_gene: TRBV27; j_gene: TRBJ1-1; d_gene: -
CDR3aa: CASSPPTLATSPLHF; v_gene: TRBV18; j_gene: TRBJ1-6; d_gene: -
CDR3aa: CASSSPTGISSEQYF; v_gene: TRBV28; j_gene: -; d_gene: TRBD1
CDR3aa: CASSDNSGRDQNTEAFF; v_gene: TRBV11-3; j_gene: TRBJ1-1; d_gene: -
CDR3aa: CASSLGLGAGLQYF; v_gene: TRBV7-9; j_gene: TRBJ2-7; d_gene: -
CDR3aa: CASSFAGQAKNIQYF; v_gene: TRBV7-9; j_gene: TRBJ2-4; d_gene: -
CDR3aa: CASSFGLSGYTF; v_gene: TRBV28; j_gene: TRBJ1-2; d_gene: -
CDR3aa: CASSTRTSGNYEQYF; v_gene: TRBV11-2; j_gene: TRBJ2-7; d_gene: TRBD2
CDR3aa: CASRVSGSNYEQYF; v_gene: TRBV28; j_gene: -; d_gene: TRBD2
CDR3aa: CASSLYGDGELFF; v_gene: TRBV7-3; j_gene: TRBJ2-2; d_gene: -
CDR3aa: CASSYGSTAYEQYF; v_gene: TRBV6-5; j_gene: TRBJ2-7; d_gene: -
CDR3aa: CASSETGYGYTF; v_gene: TRBV5-8; j_gene: TRBJ1-2; d_gene: -
CDR3aa: CAWSIAEDTQYF; v_gene: TRBV30; j_gene: TRBJ2-3; d_gene: -
CDR3aa: CSARNPIEQFF; v_gene: TRBV20-1; j_gene: TRBJ2-1; d_gene: -
CDR3aa: CASSLEAGNGEKLFF; v_gene: TRBV7-2; j_gene: TRBJ1-4; d_gene: -
CDR3aa: CASSPWSVDSHSGNQPQHF; v_gene: TRBV18; j_gene: TRBJ1-5; d_gene: -
CDR3aa: CASNLGTSRSTDTQYF; v_gene: TRBV19; j_gene: TRBJ2-3; d_gene: TRBD2
CDR3aa: CASTRLAGGEQYF; v_gene: TRBV28; j_gene: TRBJ2-7; d_gene: TRBD2
CDR3aa: CASREGDSREKLFF; v_gene: TRBV6-6; j_gene: TRBJ1-4; d_gene: -
CDR3aa: CASSLGAGGPSEQYF; v_gene: TRBV5-8; j_gene: TRBJ2-7; d_gene: TRBD2
CDR3aa: CASSSMNRDLDQPQHF; v_gene: TRBV5-1; j_gene: TRBJ1-5; d_gene: -
CDR3aa: CASSLEGAPYNEQFF; v_gene: TRBV5-1; j_gene: TRBJ2-1; d_gene: -
CDR3aa: CASSVGQLINYEQYF; v_gene: TRBV9; j_gene: TRBJ2-7; d_gene: -
CDR3aa: CASSFWGTAHYEQYF; v_gene: TRBV27; j_gene: TRBJ2-7; d_gene: TRBD1
CDR3aa: CASGLLLANTGELFF; v_gene: TRBV5-4; j_gene: TRBJ2-2; d_gene: -
CDR3aa: CASSLSPRARYGGDQETQYF; v_gene: TRBV27; j_gene: TRBJ2-5; d_gene: TRBD2
CDR3aa: CASSLVAGYGGTQYF; v_gene: TRBV27; j_gene: TRBJ2-5; d_gene: -
CDR3aa: CSAGLATEAFF; v_gene: TRBV20-1; j_gene: TRBJ1-1; d_gene: -
CDR3aa: CASSLRSNNEQFF; v_gene: TRBV5-1; j_gene: TRBJ2-1; d_gene: -
CDR3aa: CASSFVGTGGETQYF; v_gene: TRBV27; j_gene: TRBJ2-5; d_gene: TRBD1
CDR3aa: CASSLSGTQETQYF; v_gene: TRBV5-5; j_gene: TRBJ2-5; d_gene: -
CDR3aa: CASSQEGTSGRAYEQYF; v_gene: TRBV4-1; j_gene: -; d_gene: TRBD2
CDR3aa: CASSLLGEADEQFF; v_gene: TRBV7-8; j_gene: TRBJ2-1; d_gene: -
CDR3aa: CAWSVQTGVFTEAFF; v_gene: TRBV30; j_gene: TRBJ1-1; d_gene: -
CDR3aa: CASSLKAHTEAFF; v_gene: TRBV7-9; j_gene: TRBJ1-1; d_gene: -
CDR3aa: CASSNGRDKNIQYF; v_gene: TRBV5-4; j_gene: TRBJ2-4; d_gene: -
CDR3aa: CASSGQGSYEQYF; v_gene: TRBV10-1; j_gene: TRBJ2-7; d_gene: TRBD1
CDR3aa: CASSSGIRETQYF; v_gene: TRBV6-1; j_gene: TRBJ2-5; d_gene: TRBD2